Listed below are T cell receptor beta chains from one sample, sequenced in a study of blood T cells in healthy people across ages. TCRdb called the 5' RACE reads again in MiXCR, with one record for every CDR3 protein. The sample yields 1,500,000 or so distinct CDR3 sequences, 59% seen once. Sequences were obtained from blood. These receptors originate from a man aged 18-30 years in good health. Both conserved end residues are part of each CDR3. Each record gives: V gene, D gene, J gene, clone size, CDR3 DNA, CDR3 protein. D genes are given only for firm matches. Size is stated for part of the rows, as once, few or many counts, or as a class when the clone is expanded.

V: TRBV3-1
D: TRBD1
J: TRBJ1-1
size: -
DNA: TGTGCCAGCAGGAAAGACAGGGGGCAAGTGAGCACTGAAGCTTTCTTT
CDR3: CASRKDRGQVSTEAFF

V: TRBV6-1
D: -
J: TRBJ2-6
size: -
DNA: TGTGCCAGCTGTGAGTTTACTGGGGCCAACGTCCTGACTTTC
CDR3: CASCEFTGANVLTF

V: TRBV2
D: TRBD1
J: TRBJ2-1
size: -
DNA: TGTGCCTCAAGTAGGGACAGGGGGCACGGTGAGCAGTTCTTC
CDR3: CASSRDRGHGEQFF

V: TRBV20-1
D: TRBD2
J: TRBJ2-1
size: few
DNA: TGCAGTGCTAGAGTGGTAGCGGGAATACAGTTCTTC
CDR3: CSARVVAGIQFF

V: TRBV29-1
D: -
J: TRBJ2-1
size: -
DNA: TGCAGCGCCGTTCCCGACGATAATGAGCAGTTCTTC
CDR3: CSAVPDDNEQFF

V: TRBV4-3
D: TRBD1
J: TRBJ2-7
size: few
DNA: TGCGCCAGCAGCCAGTTCAGGGGGAACTACGAGCAGTACTTC
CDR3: CASSQFRGNYEQYF

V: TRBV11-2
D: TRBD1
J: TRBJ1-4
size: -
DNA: TGTGCCAGCAGCCCAAACAGGGGACGCCCTAATGAAAAACTGTTTTTT
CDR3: CASSPNRGRPNEKLFF

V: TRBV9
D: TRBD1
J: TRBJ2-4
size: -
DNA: TGTGTCAGCAGCCCGGACAGGAACATTCAGTACTTC
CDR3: CVSSPDRNIQYF

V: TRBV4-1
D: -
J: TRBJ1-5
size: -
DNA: TGCGCCAGCAGCCCCCGTACTAGCAATCAGCCCCAGCATTTT
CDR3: CASSPRTSNQPQHF

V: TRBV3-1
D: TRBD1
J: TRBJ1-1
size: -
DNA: TGTGCCAGCAGCCATGGGGACAGGGGACAAGCTTTCTTT
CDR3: CASSHGDRGQAFF

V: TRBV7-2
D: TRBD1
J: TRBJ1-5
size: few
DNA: TGTGCCAGCAGCCCCGACAGGGGACAGCCCCAGCATTTT
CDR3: CASSPDRGQPQHF

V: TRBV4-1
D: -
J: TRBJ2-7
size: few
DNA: TGTGCCAGCAGCCAAGATCCGGCCTCCTACGAGCAGTACTTC
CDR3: CASSQDPASYEQYF

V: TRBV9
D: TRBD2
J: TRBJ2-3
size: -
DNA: TGTGCCAGCAGCTCATCTAGCGGGAGGTCGTATACGCAGTATTTT
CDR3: CASSSSSGRSYTQYF

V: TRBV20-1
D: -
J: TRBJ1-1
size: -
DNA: TGCAGTGCCGCATCGTCGGGTGAAGCTTTCTTT
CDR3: CSAASSGEAFF

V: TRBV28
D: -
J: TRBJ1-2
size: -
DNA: TGTGCCAGCAGTATGGAGGGGGGACGCTATGGCTACACCTTC
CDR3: CASSMEGGRYGYTF

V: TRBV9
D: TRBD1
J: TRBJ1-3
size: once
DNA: TGTGCCAGCAGCGACCGGGACAGAAGCTCTGGAAACACCATATATTTT
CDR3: CASSDRDRSSGNTIYF

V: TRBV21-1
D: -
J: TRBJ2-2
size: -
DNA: TGTGCCAGCAGTTGCGGAGGGGACACCGGGGAGCTGTTTTTT
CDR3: CASSCGGDTGELFF

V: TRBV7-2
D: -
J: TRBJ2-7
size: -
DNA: TGTGCCAGCAGCCTCCGTATGGGGAGCGGCTACGAGCAGTACTTC
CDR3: CASSLRMGSGYEQYF

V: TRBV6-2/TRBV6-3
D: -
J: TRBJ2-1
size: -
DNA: TGTGCCAGCAGTGTCCTAGTGGAGGAGCAGTTCTTC
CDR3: CASSVLVEEQFF

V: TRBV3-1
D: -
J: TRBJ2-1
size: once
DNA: TGTGCCAGCAGCCAAGCGGGAACCAACCACAATGAGCAGTTCTTC
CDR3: CASSQAGTNHNEQFF

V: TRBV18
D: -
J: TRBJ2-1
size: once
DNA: TGTGCCAGCTCACCACCGAGTAGCTCCTACAATGAGCAGTTCTTC
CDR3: CASSPPSSSYNEQFF

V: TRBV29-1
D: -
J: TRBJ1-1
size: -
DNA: TGCAGCGTCGTAGAAGGGAACAAAGCTTTCTTT
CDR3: CSVVEGNKAFF

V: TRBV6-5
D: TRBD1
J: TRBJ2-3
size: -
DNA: TGTGCCAGCGGTCGGGGAAGACAGGGGACAGATACGCAGTATTTT
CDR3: CASGRGRQGTDTQYF

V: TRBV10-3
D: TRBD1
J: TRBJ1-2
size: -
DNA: TGTGCCATCACCGCGGACAGGGCGGAGAATGGCTACACCTTC
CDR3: CAITADRAENGYTF

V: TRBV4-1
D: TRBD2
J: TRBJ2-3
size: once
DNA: TGCGCCAGCAGCTTGCGGGGGCTAGCGGGGGTGGAGGATACGCAGTATTTT
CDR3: CASSLRGLAGVEDTQYF

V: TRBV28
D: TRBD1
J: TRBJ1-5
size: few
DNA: TGTGCCAGCAGCCCCCCGGGACAGCATTATCAGCCCCAGCATTTT
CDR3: CASSPPGQHYQPQHF

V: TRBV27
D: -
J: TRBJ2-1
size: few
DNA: TGTGCCAGCAGTTTAGGGCGGTTTTACAATGAGCAGTTCTTC
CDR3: CASSLGRFYNEQFF

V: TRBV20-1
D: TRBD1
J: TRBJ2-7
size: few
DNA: TGCAGTGCTCGGACAGGGGTCTCATACGAGCAGTACTTC
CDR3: CSARTGVSYEQYF

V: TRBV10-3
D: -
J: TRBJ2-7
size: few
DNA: TGTGCCATCGGTACAGGGTCCTACGAGCAGTACTTC
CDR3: CAIGTGSYEQYF

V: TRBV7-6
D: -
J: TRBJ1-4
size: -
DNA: TGTGCCAGCAGCTGGGGGCAGGGGTTGGCTAATGAAAAACTGTTTTTT
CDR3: CASSWGQGLANEKLFF

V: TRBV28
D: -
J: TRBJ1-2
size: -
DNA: TGTGCCAGCAGACTGAATCCTAACTATGGCTACACCTTC
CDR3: CASRLNPNYGYTF

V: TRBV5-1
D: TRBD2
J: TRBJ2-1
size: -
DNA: TGCGCCAGCAGCTTGGCCGTGGTAGCGGGAGGCGGTGAGCAGTTCTTC
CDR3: CASSLAVVAGGGEQFF

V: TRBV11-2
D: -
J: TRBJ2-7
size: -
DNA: TGTGCCAGCAGCTTAGATCTGCCTAGCGAATCCTACGAGCAGTACTTC
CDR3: CASSLDLPSESYEQYF

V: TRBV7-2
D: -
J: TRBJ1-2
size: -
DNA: TGTGCCAGCAGCCCAAGTCTCCGGTACGGCTATGGCTACACCTTC
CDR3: CASSPSLRYGYGYTF

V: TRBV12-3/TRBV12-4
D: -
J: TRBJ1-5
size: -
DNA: TGTGCCAGCAGTCCGGAGGGCGGGGAATATCAGCCCCAGCATTTT
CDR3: CASSPEGGEYQPQHF

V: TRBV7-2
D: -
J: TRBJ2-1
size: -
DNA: TGTGCCAGCAGGGCTGGACTATTGGAGCAGTTCTTC
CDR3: CASRAGLLEQFF

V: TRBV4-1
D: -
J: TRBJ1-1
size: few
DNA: TGCGCCAGCAGATCGCCGACTCACACTGAAGCTTTCTTT
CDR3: CASRSPTHTEAFF

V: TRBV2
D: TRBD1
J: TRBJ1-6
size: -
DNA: TGTGCCAGCAGCGGACAGGGGGCCGATAATTCACCCCTCCACTTT
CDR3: CASSGQGADNSPLHF

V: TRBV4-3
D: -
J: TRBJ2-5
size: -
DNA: TGCGCCAGCAGCCGAGATGGGGCGGGGCAAGAGACCCAGTACTTC
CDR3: CASSRDGAGQETQYF

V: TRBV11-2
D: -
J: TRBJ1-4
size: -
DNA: TGTGCCAGCAGCTTAGGTGTAGGGAACGTGCCTAATGAAAAACTGTTTTTT
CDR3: CASSLGVGNVPNEKLFF

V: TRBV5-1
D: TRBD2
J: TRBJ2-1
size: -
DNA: TGCGCCAGCAGCAGGACTAGCGGGAGCTACAATGAGCGGTACTTC
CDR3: CASSRTSGSYNERYF

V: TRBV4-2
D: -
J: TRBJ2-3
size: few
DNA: TGTGCCAGCAGCCAAGATGTAATTGGGTTTACGCAGTATTTT
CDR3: CASSQDVIGFTQYF

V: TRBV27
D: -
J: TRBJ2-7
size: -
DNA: TGTGCCAGTAGTATCGGATCAGGGGACGAGCAGTACTTC
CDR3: CASSIGSGDEQYF

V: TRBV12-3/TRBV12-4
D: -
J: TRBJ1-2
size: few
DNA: TGTGCCAGCAGTTTAGAGCCTAGCTATGGCTACACCTTC
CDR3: CASSLEPSYGYTF